The 4 T cell receptor beta chains presented below share a single source sample, sequenced in a study of shared clonotypes between healthy human individuals. Cells designated naive CD8 were CD45RO-negative and were positively selected for CCR7, with terminally differentiated effector memory CD45RA+ cells excluded. Sequenced by immunoSEQ multiplex PCR; TCRdb stores in-frame clones only, minus some. The repertoire holds approximately 2,200,000 clones, with just over 90% as singletons. What was sequenced was naive CD8+ T cells from PBMCs. The receptors stem from a man aged 18 to 30 in good health. Some clones in this sample may be carry-over from other donors' samples.

Here the CDR3 reads CASSQDQGYYGYTF. The CDR3 nucleotides read TGCGCCAGCAGCCAAGATCAGGGATACTATGGCTACACCTTC. This rearrangement joins TRBV4-1 to TRBJ1-2; D is perhaps TRBD1 (5 bases). Germline CDR1 is MGHRA and CDR2 is YSYEKL. The CDR3 sequence is 14 residues long. The germline V and J ends were trimmed by 0 bases and 3 bases, with 8 bases remaining between them.

The J gene is TRBJ2-6, the V gene TRBV18; D is unclear. V lost 5 bases, J lost 10 bases, and 9 bases lay in between. The V gene's germline CDR1 is KGHSH and CDR2 LQKENI. The CDR3 length is 12 residues. CDR3 DNA: TGTGCCAGCTCAGGAGTCATAAACGTCCTGACTTTC. Translating gives CASSGVINVLTF.

The chain recombines TRBV6-5 with TRBJ1-3; D remains unclear. The CDR3 length is 15 residues. Germline V lookup: CDR1 MNHEY, CDR2 SVGAGI. The V gene lost 3 bases and the J gene lost 0 bases, with 9 bases spanning the gap. The CDR3 is CASSYTLASGNTIYF. As DNA, the CDR3 is TGTGCCAGCAGTTATACCTTGGCCTCTGGAAACACCATATATTTT.

This clone was picked up one time. The chain is built from TRBV10-1 and TRBJ2-1; 15 positions agree with TRBD2. The junction had 6 bases not matched to a gene; V was cut back by 2 bases and J by 1 base. Germline loops: CDR1 WNHNN, CDR2 SYGVQD (reference sequence). The CDR3 consists of 19 residues. CDR3 protein: CASSEGLAGGPRSYNEQFF. CDR3 nucleotide sequence: TGCGCCAGCAGTGAGGGACTAGCGGGAGGGCCTAGGTCCTACAATGAGCAGTTCTTC.